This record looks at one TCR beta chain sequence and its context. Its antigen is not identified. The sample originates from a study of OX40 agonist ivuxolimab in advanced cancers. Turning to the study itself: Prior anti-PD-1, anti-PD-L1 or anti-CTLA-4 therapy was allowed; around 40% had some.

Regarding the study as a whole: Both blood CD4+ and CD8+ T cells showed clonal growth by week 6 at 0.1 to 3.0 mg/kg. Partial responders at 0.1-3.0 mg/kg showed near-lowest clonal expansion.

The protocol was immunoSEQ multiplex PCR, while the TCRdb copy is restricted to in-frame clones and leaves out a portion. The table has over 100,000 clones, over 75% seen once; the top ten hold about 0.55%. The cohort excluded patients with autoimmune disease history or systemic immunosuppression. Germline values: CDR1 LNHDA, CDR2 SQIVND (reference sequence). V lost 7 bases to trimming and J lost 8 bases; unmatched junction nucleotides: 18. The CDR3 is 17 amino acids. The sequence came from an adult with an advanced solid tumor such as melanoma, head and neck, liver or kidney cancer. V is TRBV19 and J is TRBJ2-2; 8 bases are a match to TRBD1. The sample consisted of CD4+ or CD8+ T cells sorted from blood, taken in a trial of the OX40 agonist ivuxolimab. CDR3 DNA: TGTGCCAGTAACCCCCCAGGTCAGGGGGCAATTGGAGGGGAGCTGTTTTTT. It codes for CASNPPGQGAIGGELFF. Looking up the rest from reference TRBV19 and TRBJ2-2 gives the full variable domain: DGGITQSPKYLFRKEGQNVTLSCEQNLNHDAMYWYRQDPGQGLRLIYYSQIVNDFQKGDIAEGYSVSREKKESFPLTVTSAQKNPTAFYLCASNPPGQGAIGGELFFGEGSRLTVL.